This TCR beta chain was recorded in a study of human T cells and chemical hapten exposure. Study-level findings and limits: Once DPC sensitization occurred, TCRs above 1 in 1000 frequency showed no change.

As to time point: patch test 2, 6 weeks after DPC sensitization. Indicated treatment: therapeutic diphenylcyclopropenone sensitization with weekly scalp DPC. CDR1 and CDR2 from the germline V gene are WSHSY and SAAADI. After removal of 1 base from V and 7 bases from J, the junction contained 8 bases not matched to a gene. The CDR3 totals 16 residues. Each CDR3 protein gets one entry after TCRdb re-called the RACE reads with MiXCR. The sample holds 20,000 to 30,000 distinct CDR3 sequences, roughly a tenth seen once. This clonotype was counted many times. Its target is not known. Sample: whole blood, taken in connection with sensitization to the hapten diphenylcyclopropenone (DPC). The sequence derives from a man aged 30 to 45 with alopecia areata. Some clones in this sample may be carry-over from other donors' samples. The rearrangement uses TRBV10-2 and TRBJ2-2, with 8 bases matching TRBD2. This CDR3 is CASSEWEGLVIGELFF. Written as DNA, the CDR3 is TGCGCCAGCAGTGAGTGGGAGGGACTAGTGATCGGGGAGCTGTTTTTT.